The rows below give T cell receptor beta chains drawn from one sample of a study of T cell responses to AZD1222 COVID-19 vaccine. Only in-frame clones appear in the TCRdb table, and some are missing; sequencing was by immunoSEQ multiplex PCR. In the table there are 120,000 to 150,000 clones, approximately 91% of which are singletons. The specimen was peripheral blood, collected 28 days after the second dose of the MenACWY control vaccine. The receptors were gathered from an adult who received the MenACWY meningococcal vaccine as a control. CDR3s include the opening cysteine and the closing phenylalanine or tryptophan. D genes are given only for firm matches. Clone size, where shown, is once, few, many, or a class for clones that have expanded.

clone size: few; CDR3 length: 13; J gene: TRBJ2-1; V gene: TRBV30; D gene: -; CDR3 protein: CAWSLGSPNEQFF; CDR3 DNA: TGTGCCTGGAGTTTGGGTTCTCCAAATGAGCAGTTCTTC
clone size: -; CDR3 length: 16; J gene: TRBJ2-2; V gene: TRBV5-1; D gene: -; CDR3 protein: CASSLDAGYNTGELFF; CDR3 DNA: TGCGCCAGCAGCTTGGACGCGGGGTATAACACCGGGGAGCTGTTTTTT
clone size: -; CDR3 length: 18; J gene: TRBJ2-2; V gene: TRBV6-2/TRBV6-3; D gene: TRBD2; CDR3 protein: CASSPFTGGVTNTGELFF; CDR3 DNA: TGTGCCAGCAGTCCCTTCACGGGGGGAGTAACGAACACCGGGGAGCTGTTTTTT
clone size: -; CDR3 length: 14; J gene: TRBJ2-2; V gene: TRBV3-1/TRBV3-2; D gene: TRBD2; CDR3 protein: CASSLNGGTGELFF; CDR3 DNA: TGTGCCAGCAGCCTCAACGGGGGGACCGGGGAGCTGTTTTTT
clone size: -; CDR3 length: 15; J gene: TRBJ2-3; V gene: TRBV7-9; D gene: TRBD2; CDR3 protein: CASSQSGSGTDTQYF; CDR3 DNA: TGTGCCAGCAGCCAAAGCGGGAGTGGGACAGATACGCAGTATTTT
clone size: -; CDR3 length: 14; J gene: TRBJ1-2; V gene: TRBV7-2; D gene: -; CDR3 protein: CASSLGGARNGYTF; CDR3 DNA: TGTGCCAGCAGCTTAGGGGGGGCTAGGAATGGCTACACCTTC
clone size: once; CDR3 length: 16; J gene: TRBJ2-5; V gene: TRBV9; D gene: -; CDR3 protein: CASSTRRGDAKETQYF; CDR3 DNA: TGTGCCAGCAGCACCCGCCGCGGGGATGCCAAAGAGACCCAGTACTTC
clone size: -; CDR3 length: 14; J gene: TRBJ1-2; V gene: TRBV7-2; D gene: -; CDR3 protein: CASSSRARENGYTF; CDR3 DNA: TGTGCCAGCAGCTCTAGGGCCAGGGAGAATGGCTACACCTTC
clone size: -; CDR3 length: 15; J gene: TRBJ1-2; V gene: TRBV11-3; D gene: -; CDR3 protein: CASSPGGLRNYGYTF; CDR3 DNA: TGTGCCAGCAGCCCGGGGGGGCTTCGAAACTATGGCTACACCTTC
clone size: -; CDR3 length: 15; J gene: TRBJ1-1; V gene: TRBV7-2; D gene: -; CDR3 protein: CASSTVGSGRTEAFF; CDR3 DNA: TGTGCCAGCAGCACAGTTGGCTCCGGGCGCACTGAAGCTTTCTTT
clone size: -; CDR3 length: 15; J gene: TRBJ2-7; V gene: TRBV19; D gene: TRBD2; CDR3 protein: CASSQELAVNYEQYF; CDR3 DNA: TGTGCCAGTAGCCAAGAACTAGCGGTTAACTACGAGCAGTACTTC
clone size: -; CDR3 length: 15; J gene: TRBJ2-7; V gene: TRBV11-3; D gene: TRBD1; CDR3 protein: CASSAGTGNSYEQYF; CDR3 DNA: TGTGCCAGCAGCGCCGGGACAGGCAACTCCTACGAGCAGTACTTC
clone size: -; CDR3 length: 15; J gene: TRBJ2-5; V gene: TRBV7-3; D gene: -; CDR3 protein: CASSLGLGLQETQYF; CDR3 DNA: TGTGCCAGCAGCTTAGGTCTAGGGCTACAAGAGACCCAGTACTTC
clone size: -; CDR3 length: 15; J gene: TRBJ1-3; V gene: TRBV7-9; D gene: -; CDR3 protein: CASSFPRSSGNTIYF; CDR3 DNA: TGTGCCAGCAGCTTTCCACGGAGCTCTGGAAACACCATATATTTT
clone size: -; CDR3 length: 19; J gene: TRBJ1-5; V gene: TRBV4-1; D gene: -; CDR3 protein: CASSQGDAGRPRHNQPQHF; CDR3 DNA: TGCGCCAGCAGCCAAGGCGATGCAGGGCGCCCTCGACACAATCAGCCCCAGCATTTT
clone size: once; CDR3 length: 13; J gene: TRBJ1-2; V gene: TRBV7-9; D gene: -; CDR3 protein: CASSKPTSGGYTF; CDR3 DNA: TGTGCCAGCAGCAAACCAACCTCAGGAGGCTACACCTTC
clone size: -; CDR3 length: 13; J gene: TRBJ1-1; V gene: TRBV15; D gene: -; CDR3 protein: CATSRVKNTEAFF; CDR3 DNA: TGTGCCACCAGCAGAGTGAAGAACACTGAAGCTTTCTTT
clone size: once; CDR3 length: 13; J gene: TRBJ2-5; V gene: TRBV24-1; D gene: -; CDR3 protein: CATTGGERETQYF; CDR3 DNA: TGTGCCACCACCGGCGGGGAGAGAGAGACCCAGTACTTC
clone size: -; CDR3 length: 13; J gene: TRBJ2-3; V gene: TRBV2; D gene: TRBD2; CDR3 protein: CASRAGGLDTQYF; CDR3 DNA: TGTGCCAGCAGGGCGGGAGGCCTGGATACGCAGTATTTT
clone size: once; CDR3 length: 14; J gene: TRBJ1-2; V gene: TRBV10-3; D gene: TRBD1; CDR3 protein: CAISEGDRVYGYTF; CDR3 DNA: TGTGCCATCAGTGAGGGGGACAGGGTGTATGGCTACACCTTC
clone size: -; CDR3 length: 11; J gene: TRBJ2-3; V gene: TRBV12-3/TRBV12-4; D gene: -; CDR3 protein: CASSILDTQYF; CDR3 DNA: TGTGCCAGCAGCATTCTAGATACGCAGTATTTT
clone size: -; CDR3 length: 15; J gene: TRBJ2-7; V gene: TRBV27; D gene: -; CDR3 protein: CASSLFPGSSYEQYF; CDR3 DNA: TGTGCCAGCAGTTTATTCCCTGGAAGCTCCTACGAGCAGTACTTC
clone size: -; CDR3 length: 18; J gene: TRBJ2-5; V gene: TRBV5-1; D gene: -; CDR3 protein: CASSRDTLGSLGRETQYF; CDR3 DNA: TGCGCCAGCAGCCGGGACACTTTAGGGTCTTTGGGGCGGGAGACCCAGTACTTC